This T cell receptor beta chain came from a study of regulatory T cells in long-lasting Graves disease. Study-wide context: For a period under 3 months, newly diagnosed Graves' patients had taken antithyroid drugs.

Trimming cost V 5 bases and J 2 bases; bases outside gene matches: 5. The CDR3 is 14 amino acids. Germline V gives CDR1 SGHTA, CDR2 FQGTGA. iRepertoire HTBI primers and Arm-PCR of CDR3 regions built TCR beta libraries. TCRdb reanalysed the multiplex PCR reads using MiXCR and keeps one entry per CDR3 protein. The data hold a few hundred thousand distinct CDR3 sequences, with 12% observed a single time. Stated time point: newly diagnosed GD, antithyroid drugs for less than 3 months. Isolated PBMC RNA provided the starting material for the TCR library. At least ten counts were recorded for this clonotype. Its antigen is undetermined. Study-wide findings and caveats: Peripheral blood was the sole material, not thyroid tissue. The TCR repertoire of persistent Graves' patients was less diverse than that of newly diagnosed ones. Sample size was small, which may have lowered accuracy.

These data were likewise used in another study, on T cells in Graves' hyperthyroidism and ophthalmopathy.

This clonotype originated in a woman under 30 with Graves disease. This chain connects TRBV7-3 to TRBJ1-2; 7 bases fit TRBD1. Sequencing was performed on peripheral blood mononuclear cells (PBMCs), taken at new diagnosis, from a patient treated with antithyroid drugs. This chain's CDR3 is CASSLGTANYGYTF. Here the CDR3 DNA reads TGTGCCAGCAGCCTCGGGACAGCGAACTATGGCTACACCTTC.